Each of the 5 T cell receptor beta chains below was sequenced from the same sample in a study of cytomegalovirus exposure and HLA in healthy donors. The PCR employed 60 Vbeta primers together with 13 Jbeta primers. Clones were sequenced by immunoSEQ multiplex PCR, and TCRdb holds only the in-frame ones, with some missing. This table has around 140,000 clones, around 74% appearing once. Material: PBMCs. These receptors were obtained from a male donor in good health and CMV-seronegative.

The CDR3 coding sequence is TGTGCCAGAAGCCCGGGACAGGGACTACCTTACGAGCAGTACTTC. Encoded protein: CARSPGQGLPYEQYF. J is TRBJ2-7 and V is TRBV5-3, with 9 nucleotides matching TRBD1. TRBV5-3 qualifies as an ORF whose function is uncertain. The CDR3 length is 15 residues. With 4 bases clipped from V and 4 bases from J, the junction kept 9 bases outside the gene matches.

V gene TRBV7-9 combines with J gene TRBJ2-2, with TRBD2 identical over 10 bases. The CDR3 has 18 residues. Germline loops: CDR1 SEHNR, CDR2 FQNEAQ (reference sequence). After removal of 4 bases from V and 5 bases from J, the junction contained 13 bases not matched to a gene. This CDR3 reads CASSSRVVAGGKTGELFF. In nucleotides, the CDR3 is TGTGCCAGCAGCTCCCGGGTGGTAGCGGGAGGAAAGACCGGGGAGCTGTTTTTT.

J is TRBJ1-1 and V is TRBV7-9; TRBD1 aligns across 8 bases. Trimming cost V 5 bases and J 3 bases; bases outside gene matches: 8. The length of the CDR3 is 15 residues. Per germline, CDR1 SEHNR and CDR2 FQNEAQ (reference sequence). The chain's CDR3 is CASSPTTGVDTEAFF. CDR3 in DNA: TGTGCCAGCAGCCCAACGACAGGGGTAGACACTGAAGCTTTCTTT.

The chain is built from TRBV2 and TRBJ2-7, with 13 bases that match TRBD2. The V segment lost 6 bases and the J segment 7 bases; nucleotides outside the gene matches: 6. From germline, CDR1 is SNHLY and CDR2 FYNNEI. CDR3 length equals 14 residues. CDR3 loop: CASRGTSGKGEQYF. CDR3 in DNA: TGTGCCAGCAGGGGGACTAGCGGGAAGGGAGAGCAGTACTTC.

This CDR3 reads CASGPGTGVDYTF. The CDR3, as DNA: TGTGCCAGCGGTCCTGGGACAGGGGTGGACTACACCTTC. This rearrangement joins TRBV16 to TRBJ1-2; 10 bases line up with TRBD1. CDR1 KGHSY and CDR2 FQNENV come from the germline V gene. Trimming at V came to 8 bases and at J to 10 bases, leaving 10 bases not matched to a gene. This CDR3 comprises 13 residues.